Listed below are T cell receptor beta chains from one sample, sequenced in a study of T-cell reconstitution after alpha-beta-depleted transplantation in children. TCRdb re-called the PCR reads with MiXCR, one entry per CDR3 protein. The table lists around 960,000 distinct CDR3 sequences, about 30% of them singletons, with about 28% in the top ten. The sample in question was PBMCs, mostly from graft donor cells, obtained 360 days after TCRalphabeta/CD19-depleted stem cell transplant. Every receptor here comes from a boy under two years old who had a stem cell transplant for SCID, so the T cells may come from the graft donor. Each CDR3 is given with its conserved first and last residue. D genes are given only for firm matches. The listing skips clone size in some rows; elsewhere it reads once, few, many or a size class.

j_call: TRBJ2-4
d_call: -
v_call: TRBV2
clone_size: -
cdr3_aa: CATGATRVAKNIQYF
cdr3_nt: TGTGCCACCGGGGCCACCCGAGTAGCCAAAAACATTCAGTACTTC

j_call: TRBJ2-7
d_call: -
v_call: TRBV24-1
clone_size: -
cdr3_aa: CATSSPGAYEQYF
cdr3_nt: TGTGCCACCAGTTCCCCAGGGGCCTACGAGCAGTACTTC

j_call: TRBJ2-3
d_call: -
v_call: TRBV24-1
clone_size: few
cdr3_aa: CATSDQEDSVGINTQYF
cdr3_nt: TGTGCCACCAGTGATCAAGAGGACTCGGTCGGTATAAATACGCAGTATTTT

j_call: TRBJ2-1
d_call: TRBD2
v_call: TRBV2
clone_size: few
cdr3_aa: CASSEPRGGLVSEQFF
cdr3_nt: TGTGCCAGCAGTGAACCCCGGGGGGGCCTTGTTAGTGAGCAGTTCTTC

j_call: TRBJ1-5
d_call: TRBD1
v_call: TRBV20-1
clone_size: -
cdr3_aa: CSARDTRTGGSQPQHF
cdr3_nt: TGCAGTGCTAGAGATACCAGGACAGGGGGGAGTCAGCCCCAGCATTTT

j_call: TRBJ1-2
d_call: -
v_call: TRBV15
clone_size: -
cdr3_aa: CATSTVRAAYGYTF
cdr3_nt: TGTGCCACCAGCACCGTTAGGGCAGCCTATGGCTACACCTTC

j_call: TRBJ1-1
d_call: -
v_call: TRBV7-9
clone_size: -
cdr3_aa: CASSLQGRGHTEAFF
cdr3_nt: TGTGCCAGCAGCTTACAGGGTCGGGGACACACTGAAGCTTTCTTT

j_call: TRBJ1-5
d_call: -
v_call: TRBV12-3/TRBV12-4
clone_size: -
cdr3_aa: CASRLSNSNQPQHF
cdr3_nt: TGTGCCAGCAGACTGTCGAATAGCAATCAGCCCCAGCATTTT

j_call: TRBJ2-7
d_call: -
v_call: TRBV5-1
clone_size: once
cdr3_aa: CASSSWLTGMGGEQYF
cdr3_nt: TGCGCCAGCAGCTCGTGGCTCACAGGGATGGGTGGAGAGCAGTACTTC

j_call: TRBJ2-1
d_call: -
v_call: TRBV7-9
clone_size: -
cdr3_aa: CASSLDTWLPFF
cdr3_nt: TGTGCCAGCAGCTTAGATACTTGGCTTCCGTTCTTC

j_call: TRBJ2-5
d_call: -
v_call: TRBV4-1
clone_size: -
cdr3_aa: CASSQVGRKGKETQYF
cdr3_nt: TGCGCCAGCAGCCAAGTAGGGAGGAAAGGGAAGGAGACCCAGTACTTC

j_call: TRBJ2-2
d_call: -
v_call: TRBV30
clone_size: -
cdr3_aa: CAWSVRTGELFF
cdr3_nt: TGTGCCTGGAGTGTACGAACCGGGGAGCTGTTTTTT

j_call: TRBJ1-5
d_call: -
v_call: TRBV15
clone_size: few
cdr3_aa: CATSRRKGQSNQPQHF
cdr3_nt: TGTGCCACCAGCAGAAGGAAGGGGCAGAGCAATCAGCCCCAGCATTTT

j_call: TRBJ2-1
d_call: TRBD1
v_call: TRBV29-1
clone_size: few
cdr3_aa: CSVGGPGTGYNEQFF
cdr3_nt: TGCAGCGTGGGGGGGCCCGGGACAGGGTACAATGAGCAGTTCTTC

j_call: TRBJ1-4
d_call: TRBD1
v_call: TRBV28
clone_size: -
cdr3_aa: CASSAPGQRNEKLFF
cdr3_nt: TGTGCCAGCAGCGCCCCGGGACAGCGAAATGAAAAACTGTTTTTT

j_call: TRBJ1-5
d_call: TRBD1
v_call: TRBV18
clone_size: many
cdr3_aa: CASSATGGQPQHF
cdr3_nt: TGTGCCAGCTCGGCGACAGGGGGGCAGCCCCAGCATTTT

j_call: TRBJ2-7
d_call: -
v_call: TRBV20-1
clone_size: -
cdr3_aa: CSARAPAPGSYEQYF
cdr3_nt: TGCAGTGCTCGAGCGCCTGCGCCGGGCTCCTACGAGCAGTACTTC

j_call: TRBJ1-3
d_call: -
v_call: TRBV9
clone_size: -
cdr3_aa: CASSALPGRNGNTIYF
cdr3_nt: TGTGCCAGCAGCGCTCTCCCAGGGAGGAATGGAAACACCATATATTTT

j_call: TRBJ2-1
d_call: -
v_call: TRBV5-1
clone_size: few
cdr3_aa: CASSLVVAYNEQFF
cdr3_nt: TGCGCCAGCAGCTTGGTTGTGGCCTACAATGAGCAGTTCTTC

j_call: TRBJ2-3
d_call: -
v_call: TRBV7-2
clone_size: many
cdr3_aa: CASSLRGPGTDTQYF
cdr3_nt: TGTGCCAGCAGCTTGCGGGGGCCAGGCACAGATACGCAGTATTTT

j_call: TRBJ2-5
d_call: -
v_call: TRBV4-2
clone_size: -
cdr3_aa: CASSQDGYRGGETQYF
cdr3_nt: TGTGCCAGCAGCCAAGATGGGTATCGCGGGGGCGAGACCCAGTACTTC

j_call: TRBJ2-7
d_call: -
v_call: TRBV27
clone_size: -
cdr3_aa: CASSLRFDSSYEQYF
cdr3_nt: TGTGCCAGCAGTTTAAGATTCGACAGCTCCTACGAGCAGTACTTC

j_call: TRBJ2-3
d_call: TRBD2
v_call: TRBV20-1
clone_size: -
cdr3_aa: CSAGLAGGDTDTQYF
cdr3_nt: TGCAGTGCGGGACTAGCGGGGGGGGACACAGATACGCAGTATTTT

j_call: TRBJ2-7
d_call: -
v_call: TRBV20-1
clone_size: few
cdr3_aa: CSASQGRGYEQYF
cdr3_nt: TGCAGTGCTAGTCAGGGACGGGGGTACGAGCAGTACTTC

j_call: TRBJ2-2
d_call: TRBD2
v_call: TRBV9
clone_size: -
cdr3_aa: CASSARLTSGGPENTGELFF
cdr3_nt: TGTGCCAGCAGCGCCCGGTTAACTAGCGGGGGCCCCGAGAACACCGGGGAGCTGTTTTTT

j_call: TRBJ2-6
d_call: -
v_call: TRBV28
clone_size: many
cdr3_aa: CASSFFPGLSSGANVLTF
cdr3_nt: TGTGCCAGCAGTTTCTTTCCGGGACTCAGCTCTGGGGCCAACGTCCTGACTTTC